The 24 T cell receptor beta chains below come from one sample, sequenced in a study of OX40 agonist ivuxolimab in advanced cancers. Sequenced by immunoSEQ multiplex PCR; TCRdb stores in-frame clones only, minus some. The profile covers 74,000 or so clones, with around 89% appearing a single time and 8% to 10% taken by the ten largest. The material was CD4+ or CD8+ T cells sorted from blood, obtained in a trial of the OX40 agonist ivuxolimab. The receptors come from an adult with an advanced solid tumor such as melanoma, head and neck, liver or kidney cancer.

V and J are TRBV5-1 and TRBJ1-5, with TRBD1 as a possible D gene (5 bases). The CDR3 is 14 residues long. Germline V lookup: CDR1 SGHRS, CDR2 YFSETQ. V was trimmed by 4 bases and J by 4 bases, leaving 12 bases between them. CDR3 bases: TGCGCCAGCAGCCCCCGAGCAGGGAATCAGCCCCAGCATTTT. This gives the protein CASSPRAGNQPQHF.

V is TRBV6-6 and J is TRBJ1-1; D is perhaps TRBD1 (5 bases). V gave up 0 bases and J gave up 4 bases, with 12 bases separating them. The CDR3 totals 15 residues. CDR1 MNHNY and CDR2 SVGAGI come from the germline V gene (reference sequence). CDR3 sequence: CASSYSGRVGTEAFF. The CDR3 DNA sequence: TGTGCCAGCAGTTACTCGGGCAGGGTGGGCACTGAAGCTTTCTTT.

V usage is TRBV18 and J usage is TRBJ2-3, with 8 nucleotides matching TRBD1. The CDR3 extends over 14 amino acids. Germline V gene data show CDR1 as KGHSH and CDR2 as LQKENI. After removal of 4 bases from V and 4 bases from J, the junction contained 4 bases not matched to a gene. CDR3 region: CASSLDRGADTQYF. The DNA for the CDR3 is TGTGCCAGCTCACTTGACAGGGGAGCAGATACGCAGTATTTT.

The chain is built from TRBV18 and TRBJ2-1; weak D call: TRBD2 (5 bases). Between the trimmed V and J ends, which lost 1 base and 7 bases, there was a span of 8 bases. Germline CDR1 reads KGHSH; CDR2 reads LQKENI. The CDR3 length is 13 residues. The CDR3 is CASSPRRENEQFF. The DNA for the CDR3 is TGTGCCAGCTCACCACGAAGGGAGAATGAGCAGTTCTTC.

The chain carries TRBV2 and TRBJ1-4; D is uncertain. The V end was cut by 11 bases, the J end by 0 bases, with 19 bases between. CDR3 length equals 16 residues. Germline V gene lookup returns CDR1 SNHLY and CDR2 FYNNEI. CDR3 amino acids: CAGSLAMIPTNEKLFF. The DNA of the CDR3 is TGTGCCGGTTCACTCGCTATGATTCCAACTAATGAAAAACTGTTTTTT.

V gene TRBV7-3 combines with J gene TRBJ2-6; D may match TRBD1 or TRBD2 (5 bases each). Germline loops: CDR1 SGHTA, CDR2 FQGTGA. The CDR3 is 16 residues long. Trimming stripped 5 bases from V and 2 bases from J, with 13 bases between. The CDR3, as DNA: TGTGCCAGCAGCCTCAAACGGGGCGCTGGGGCCAACGTCCTGACTTTC. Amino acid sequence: CASSLKRGAGANVLTF.

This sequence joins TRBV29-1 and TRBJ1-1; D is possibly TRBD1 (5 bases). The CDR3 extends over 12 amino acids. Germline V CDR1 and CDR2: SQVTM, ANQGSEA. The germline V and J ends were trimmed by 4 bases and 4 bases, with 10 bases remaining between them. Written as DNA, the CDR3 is TGCAGCGTTGCAGGGCTCGGCACTGAAGCTTTCTTT. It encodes CSVAGLGTEAFF.

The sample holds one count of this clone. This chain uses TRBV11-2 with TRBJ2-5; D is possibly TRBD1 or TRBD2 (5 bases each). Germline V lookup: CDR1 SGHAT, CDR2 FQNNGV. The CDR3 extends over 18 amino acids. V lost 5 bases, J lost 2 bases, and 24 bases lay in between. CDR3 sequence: CASSPPVYRDVLQETQYF. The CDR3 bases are TGTGCCAGCAGCCCTCCGGTCTACCGGGACGTACTACAAGAGACCCAGTACTTC.

CDR3 sequence reads: CASSQGPGRRGYEQYF. DNA of the CDR3: TGCGCCAGCAGCCAAGGTCCGGGCCGTCGGGGATACGAGCAGTACTTC. This rearrangement joins TRBV4-1 to TRBJ2-5, with D possibly matching TRBD2 (5 bases). The J call may be in error: the DNA end matches TRBJ2-7 better. Germline-derived CDR1 and CDR2 are MGHRA and YSYEKL. This CDR3 contains 16 residues.

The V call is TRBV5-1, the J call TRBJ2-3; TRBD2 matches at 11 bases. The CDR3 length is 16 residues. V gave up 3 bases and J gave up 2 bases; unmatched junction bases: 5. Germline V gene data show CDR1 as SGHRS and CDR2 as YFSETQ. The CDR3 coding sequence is TGCGCCAGCAGCTGGGGGACTAGCGGTACCACAGATACGCAGTATTTT. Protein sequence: CASSWGTSGTTDTQYF.

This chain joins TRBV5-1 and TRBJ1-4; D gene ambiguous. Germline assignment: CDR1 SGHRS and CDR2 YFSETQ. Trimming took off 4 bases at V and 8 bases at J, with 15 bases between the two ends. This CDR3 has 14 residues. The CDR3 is CASSRDGFEEKLFF. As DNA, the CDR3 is TGCGCCAGCAGCAGAGACGGATTCGAGGAAAAACTGTTTTTT. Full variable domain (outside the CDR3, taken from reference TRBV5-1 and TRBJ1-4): KAGVTQTPRYLIKTRGQQVTLSCSPISGHRSVSWYQQTPGQGLQFLFEYFSETQRNKGNFPGRFSGRQFSNSRSEMNVSTLELGDSALYLCASSRDGFEEKLFFGSGTQLSVL.

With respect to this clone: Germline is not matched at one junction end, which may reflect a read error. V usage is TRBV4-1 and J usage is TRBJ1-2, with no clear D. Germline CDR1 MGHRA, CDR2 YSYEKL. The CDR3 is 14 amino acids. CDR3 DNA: TGCGTCAGCAGCCAAGGCAGACAATCAGGAGGCTACACCTTC. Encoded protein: CVSSQGRQSGGYTF.

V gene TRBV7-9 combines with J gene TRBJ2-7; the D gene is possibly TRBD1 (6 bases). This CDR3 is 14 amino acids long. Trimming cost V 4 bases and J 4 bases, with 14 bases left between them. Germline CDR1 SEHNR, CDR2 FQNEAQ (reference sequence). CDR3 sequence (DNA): TGTGCCAGCAGCTCAACGACCGGACAGTACGAGCAGTACTTC. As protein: CASSSTTGQYEQYF.

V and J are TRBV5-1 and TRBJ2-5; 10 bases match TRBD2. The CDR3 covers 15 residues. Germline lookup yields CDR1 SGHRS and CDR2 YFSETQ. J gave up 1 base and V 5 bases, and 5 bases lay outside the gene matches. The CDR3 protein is CASRGRTSGQETQYF. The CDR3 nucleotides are TGCGCCAGCAGGGGACGGACTAGCGGCCAAGAGACCCAGTACTTC.

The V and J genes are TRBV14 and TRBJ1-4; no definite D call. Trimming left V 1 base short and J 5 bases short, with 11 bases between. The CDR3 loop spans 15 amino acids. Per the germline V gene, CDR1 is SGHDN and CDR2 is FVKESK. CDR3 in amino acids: CASSQVFGPNEKLFF. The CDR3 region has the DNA TGTGCCAGCAGCCAAGTGTTCGGCCCCAATGAAAAACTGTTTTTT.

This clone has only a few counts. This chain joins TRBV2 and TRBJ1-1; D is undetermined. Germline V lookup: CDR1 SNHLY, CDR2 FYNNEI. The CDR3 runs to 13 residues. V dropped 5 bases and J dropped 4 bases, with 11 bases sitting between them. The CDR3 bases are TGTGCCAGCAGTATTCGTGGGAGCACTGAAGCTTTCTTT. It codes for CASSIRGSTEAFF.

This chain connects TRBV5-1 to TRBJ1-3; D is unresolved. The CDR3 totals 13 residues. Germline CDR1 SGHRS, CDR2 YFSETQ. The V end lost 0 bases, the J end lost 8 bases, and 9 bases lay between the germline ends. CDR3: CASSLGAEDTIYF. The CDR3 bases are TGCGCCAGCAGCTTGGGTGCCGAGGACACCATATATTTT.

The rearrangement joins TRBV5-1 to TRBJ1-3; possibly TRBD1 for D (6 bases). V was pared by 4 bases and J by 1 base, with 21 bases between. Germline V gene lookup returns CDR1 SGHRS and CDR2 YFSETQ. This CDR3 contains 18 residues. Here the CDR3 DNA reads TGCGCCAGCAGCACCGGACAGTCCTCAACTTGGTCTGGAAACACCATATATTTT. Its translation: CASSTGQSSTWSGNTIYF. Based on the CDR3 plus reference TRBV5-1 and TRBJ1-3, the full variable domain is KAGVTQTPRYLIKTRGQQVTLSCSPISGHRSVSWYQQTPGQGLQFLFEYFSETQRNKGNFPGRFSGRQFSNSRSEMNVSTLELGDSALYLCASSTGQSSTWSGNTIYFGEGSWLTVV.

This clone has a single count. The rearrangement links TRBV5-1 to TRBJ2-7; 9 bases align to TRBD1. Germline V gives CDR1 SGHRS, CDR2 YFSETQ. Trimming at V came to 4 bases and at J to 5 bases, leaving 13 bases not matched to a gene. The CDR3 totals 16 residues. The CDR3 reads CASSHIQGQGRDEQYF. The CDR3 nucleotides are TGCGCCAGCAGCCATATACAAGGACAGGGGAGAGACGAGCAGTACTTC. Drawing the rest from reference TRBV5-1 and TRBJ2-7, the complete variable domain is KAGVTQTPRYLIKTRGQQVTLSCSPISGHRSVSWYQQTPGQGLQFLFEYFSETQRNKGNFPGRFSGRQFSNSRSEMNVSTLELGDSALYLCASSHIQGQGRDEQYFGPGTRLTVT.

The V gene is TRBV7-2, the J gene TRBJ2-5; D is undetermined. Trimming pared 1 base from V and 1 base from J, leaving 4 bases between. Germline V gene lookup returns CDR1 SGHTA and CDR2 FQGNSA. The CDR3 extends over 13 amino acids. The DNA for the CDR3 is TGTGCCAGCAGCTTAGAGGTCCAAGAGACCCAGTACTTC. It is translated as CASSLEVQETQYF.

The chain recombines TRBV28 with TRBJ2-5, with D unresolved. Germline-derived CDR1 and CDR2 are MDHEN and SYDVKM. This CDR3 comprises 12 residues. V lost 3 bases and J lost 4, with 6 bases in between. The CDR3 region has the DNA TGTGCCAGCAGTTTGAACGGAGAGACCCAGTACTTC. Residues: CASSLNGETQYF. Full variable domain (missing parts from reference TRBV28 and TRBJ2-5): DVKVTQSSRYLVKRTGEKVFLECVQDMDHENMFWYRQDPGLGLRLIYFSYDVKMKEKGDIPEGYSVSREKKERFSLILESASTNQTSMYLCASSLNGETQYFGPGTRLLVL.

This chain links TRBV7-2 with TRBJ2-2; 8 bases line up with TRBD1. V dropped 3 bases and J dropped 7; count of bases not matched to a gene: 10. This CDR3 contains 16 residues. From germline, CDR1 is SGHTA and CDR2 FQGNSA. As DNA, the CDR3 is TGTGCCAGCAGCTTGAGGCGGCCACAGGGGGGCGGGGAGCTGTTTTTT. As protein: CASSLRRPQGGGELFF.

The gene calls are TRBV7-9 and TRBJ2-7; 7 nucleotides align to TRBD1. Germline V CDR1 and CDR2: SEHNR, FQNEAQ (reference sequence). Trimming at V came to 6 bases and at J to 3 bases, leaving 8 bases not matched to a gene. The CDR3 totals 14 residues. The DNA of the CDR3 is TGTGCCAGCAGTTCCTTCCGGGACAGCTACGAGCAGTACTTC. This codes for CASSSFRDSYEQYF.

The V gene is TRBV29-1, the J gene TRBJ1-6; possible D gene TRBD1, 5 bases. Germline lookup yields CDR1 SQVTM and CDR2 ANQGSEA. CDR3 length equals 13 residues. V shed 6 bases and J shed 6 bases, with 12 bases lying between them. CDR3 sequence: CSVGGEGNSPLHF. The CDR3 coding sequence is TGCAGCGTGGGGGGGGAAGGTAATTCACCCCTCCACTTT.